These 9 T cell receptor beta chains came from one sample sequenced in a study of T cell repertoires in cytomegalovirus infection. No antigens are known for them. TCRdb reprocessed the reads with MiXCR, giving one entry per CDR3 protein. The sample carries 750,000 to 950,000 distinct CDR3 sequences, around 29% recorded once. The sample here was cultured CD8+ T cells from PBMCs, taken from culture after CMV antigen stimulation. All receptors derive from a human donor in good health (CMV status not recorded). Some clones in this sample may be carry-over from other donors' samples.

In this sample, this clonotype turned up a few times. This chain joins TRBV7-9 and TRBJ2-2; D may be TRBD1 (5 bases). V lost 5 bases, J lost 4 bases, and 14 bases lay in between. This CDR3 is built from 15 residues. The germline CDR1 and CDR2 sequences are SEHNR and FQNEAQ (reference sequence). The CDR3, as DNA: TGTGCCAGCAGCCGACAGATACTGGGCACCGGGGAGCTGTTTTTT. It specifies CASSRQILGTGELFF.

The CDR3 region is CASSQDGISGNTIYF. The CDR3 DNA reads TGTGCCAGCAGCCAAGACGGGATCTCTGGAAACACCATATATTTT. The rearrangement uses TRBV14 and TRBJ1-3; D remains ambiguous. V gave up 0 bases and J gave up 0 bases, with 6 bases separating them. The CDR3 sequence is 15 residues long. CDR1 is SGHDN, CDR2 FVKESK, per germline.

Turning to this clonotype: Compared with germline, one end of the junction differs, possibly owing to a read error. The chain combines TRBV12-3 or TRBV12-4 with TRBJ2-1; D gene ambiguous. The CDR3 is 14 residues long. CDR3 in amino acids: CASSLELFYNEEFF. The CDR3 DNA reads TGTGCCAGCAGTTTGGAACTGTTCTACAATGAGGAGTTCTTC.

With respect to this clonotype: At one of its ends the junction is not consistent with the germline gene, which may arise from a read error. The gene calls are TRBV7-6 and TRBJ1-5; 10 bases fit TRBD1. The CDR3 has 16 residues. Per germline, CDR1 SGHVS and CDR2 FNYEAQ. CDR3 loop: CDSSPRTGGQNQPQHF. CDR3 nucleotide sequence: TGTGACAGCAGCCCGAGGACAGGGGGGCAGAACCAGCCCCAGCATTTT.

This clonotype was seen more than once but under ten times. The V call is TRBV6-2 or TRBV6-3, the J call TRBJ2-1, with no clear D. Germline V gene sequence: CDR1 MNHEY, CDR2 SVGEGT. V was shortened by 2 bases and J by 3 bases, with 14 bases between the two germline ends. The CDR3 is 16 amino acids. The chain's CDR3 is CASSYKGRTVYNEQFF. CDR3 DNA: TGTGCCAGCAGTTACAAAGGGCGGACCGTCTACAATGAGCAGTTCTTC.

This clonotype has just a few counts. This chain joins TRBV12-3 or TRBV12-4 and TRBJ2-2; 10 nucleotides agree with TRBD1. The CDR3 sequence is 16 residues long. J lost 4 bases, V lost 5 bases, and 7 bases had no gene match. In nucleotides, the CDR3 is TGTGCCAGCAGTCCCGACAGGGGGCGCGCCACCGGGGAGCTGTTTTTT. Its translation: CASSPDRGRATGELFF.

This rearrangement joins TRBV6-6 to TRBJ1-2, with TRBD1 matching 9 bases. The CDR3 has 15 amino acids. Germline V lookup: CDR1 MNHNY, CDR2 SVGAGI (reference sequence). With 0 bases clipped from V and 5 bases from J, the junction kept 4 bases outside the gene matches. The CDR3 spells CASSYSGTGIYGYTF. DNA for the CDR3: TGTGCCAGCAGTTACTCCGGGACAGGGATATATGGCTACACCTTC.

The V call is TRBV7-3, the J call TRBJ2-3, with D tentatively TRBD1 (5 bases). Trimming removed 1 base at V and 2 bases at J, with 10 bases between. Germline V gene sequence: CDR1 SGHTA, CDR2 FQGTGA. The CDR3 contains 15 residues. The CDR3 region is CASSLMGQFTDTQYF. CDR3 nucleotide sequence: TGTGCCAGCAGCTTAATGGGGCAGTTCACAGATACGCAGTATTTT. The variable domain in full, with the rest retrieved from reference TRBV7-3 and TRBJ2-3, is GAGVSQTPSNKVTEKGKYVELRCDPISGHTALYWYRQSLGQGPEFLIYFQGTGAADDSGLPNDRFFAVRPEGSVSTLKIQRTERGDSAVYLCASSLMGQFTDTQYFGPGTRLTVL.

V and J are TRBV7-8 and TRBJ2-3; 14 bases are a match to TRBD2. Germline CDR1 SGHVS, CDR2 FQNEAQ. Germline trimming cut 6 bases from V and 1 base from J; bases unmatched to any gene: 9. This CDR3 comprises 18 residues. This chain's CDR3 is CASSPGTSGGRGTDTQYF. The CDR3 region has the DNA TGTGCCAGCAGTCCGGGGACTAGCGGGGGACGGGGCACAGATACGCAGTATTTT.